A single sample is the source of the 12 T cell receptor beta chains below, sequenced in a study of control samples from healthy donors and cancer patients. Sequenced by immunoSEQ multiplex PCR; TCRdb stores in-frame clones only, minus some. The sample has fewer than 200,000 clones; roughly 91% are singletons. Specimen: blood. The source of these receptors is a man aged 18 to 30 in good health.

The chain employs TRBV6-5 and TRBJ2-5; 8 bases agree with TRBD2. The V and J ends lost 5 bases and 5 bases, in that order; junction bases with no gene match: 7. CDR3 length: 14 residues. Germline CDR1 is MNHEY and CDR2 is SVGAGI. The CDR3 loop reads CASSLGTRPETQYF. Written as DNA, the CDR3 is TGTGCCAGCAGTCTCGGGACTAGACCGGAGACCCAGTACTTC.

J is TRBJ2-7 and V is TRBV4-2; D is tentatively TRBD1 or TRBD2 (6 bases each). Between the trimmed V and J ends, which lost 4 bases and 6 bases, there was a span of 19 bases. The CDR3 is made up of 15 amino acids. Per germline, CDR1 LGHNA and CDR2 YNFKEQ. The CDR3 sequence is CASSRGSGAQPEQYF. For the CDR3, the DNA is TGTGCCAGCAGCCGCGGCTCGGGGGCCCAGCCCGAGCAGTACTTC.

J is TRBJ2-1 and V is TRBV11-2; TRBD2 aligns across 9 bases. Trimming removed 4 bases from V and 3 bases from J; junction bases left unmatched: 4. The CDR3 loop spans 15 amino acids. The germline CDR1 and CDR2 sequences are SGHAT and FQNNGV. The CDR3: CASSSPSGVYNEQFF. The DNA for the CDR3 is TGTGCCAGCAGCTCACCTAGCGGGGTCTACAATGAGCAGTTCTTC. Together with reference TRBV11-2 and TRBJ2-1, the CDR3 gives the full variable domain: EAGVAQSPRYKIIEKRQSVAFWCNPISGHATLYWYQQILGQGPKLLIQFQNNGVVDDSQLPKDRFSAERLKGVDSTLKIQPAKLEDSAVYLCASSSPSGVYNEQFFGPGTRLTVL.

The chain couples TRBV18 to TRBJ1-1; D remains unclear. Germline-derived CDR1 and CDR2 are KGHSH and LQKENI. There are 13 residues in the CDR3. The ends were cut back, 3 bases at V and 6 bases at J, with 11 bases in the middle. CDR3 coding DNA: TGTGCCAGCTCACCCGCAGACCCCTCTGAAGCTTTCTTT. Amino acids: CASSPADPSEAFF.

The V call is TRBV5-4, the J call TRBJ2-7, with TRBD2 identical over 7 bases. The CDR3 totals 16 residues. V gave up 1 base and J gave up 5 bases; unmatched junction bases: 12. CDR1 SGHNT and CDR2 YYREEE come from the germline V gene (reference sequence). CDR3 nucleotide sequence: TGTGCCAGCAGCTTGACCGGGAGGACGGAGGCCAACGAGCAGTACTTC. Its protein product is CASSLTGRTEANEQYF.

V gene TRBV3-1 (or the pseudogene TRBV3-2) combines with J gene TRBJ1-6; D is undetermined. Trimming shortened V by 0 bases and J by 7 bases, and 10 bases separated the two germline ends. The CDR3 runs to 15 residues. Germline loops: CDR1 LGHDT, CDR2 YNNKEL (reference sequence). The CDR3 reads CASSQDRLGNSPLHF. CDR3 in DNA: TGTGCCAGCAGCCAAGATCGGTTGGGGAATTCACCCCTCCACTTT.

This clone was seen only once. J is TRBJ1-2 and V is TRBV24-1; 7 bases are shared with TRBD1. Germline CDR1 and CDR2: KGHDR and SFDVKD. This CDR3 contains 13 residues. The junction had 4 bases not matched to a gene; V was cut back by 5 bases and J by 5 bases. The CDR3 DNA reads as TGTGCCACCAGTGCCGGACAGGAATATGGCTACACCTTC. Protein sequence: CATSAGQEYGYTF.

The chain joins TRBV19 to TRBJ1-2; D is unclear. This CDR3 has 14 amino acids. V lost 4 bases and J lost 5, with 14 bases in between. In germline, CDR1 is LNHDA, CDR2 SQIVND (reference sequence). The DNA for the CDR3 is TGTGCCAGTAGTACCGTAACAGCGACATATGGCTACACCTTC. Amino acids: CASSTVTATYGYTF.

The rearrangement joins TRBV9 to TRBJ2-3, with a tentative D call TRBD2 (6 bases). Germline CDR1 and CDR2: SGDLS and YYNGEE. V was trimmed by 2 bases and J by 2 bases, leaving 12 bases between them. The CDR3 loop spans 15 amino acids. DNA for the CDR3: TGTGCCAGCAGCGTGGGTAGCGGATTCACAGATACGCAGTATTTT. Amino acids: CASSVGSGFTDTQYF. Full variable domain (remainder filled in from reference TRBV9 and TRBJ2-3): DSGVTQTPKHLITATGQRVTLRCSPRSGDLSVYWYQQSLDQGLQFLIQYYNGEERAKGNILERFSAQQFPDLHSELNLSSLELGDSALYFCASSVGSGFTDTQYFGPGTRLTVL.

The CDR3 region has the DNA TGTGCCAGCAGCCCACAGGGCGTGGGGAACACTGAAGCTTTCTTT. Its protein product is CASSPQGVGNTEAFF. The genes are TRBV7-9 and TRBJ1-1; tentative D call: TRBD1 (6 bases). This CDR3 is 15 amino acids long. Germline assignment: CDR1 SEHNR and CDR2 FQNEAQ (reference sequence). The V end was cut by 5 bases, the J end by 1 base, with 14 bases between.

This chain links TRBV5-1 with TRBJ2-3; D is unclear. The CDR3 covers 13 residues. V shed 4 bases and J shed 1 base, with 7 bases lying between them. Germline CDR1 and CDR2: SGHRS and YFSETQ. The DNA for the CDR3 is TGCGCCAGCAGCCCCCAGGGCACAGATACGCAGTATTTT. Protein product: CASSPQGTDTQYF. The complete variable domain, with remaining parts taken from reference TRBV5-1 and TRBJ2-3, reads KAGVTQTPRYLIKTRGQQVTLSCSPISGHRSVSWYQQTPGQGLQFLFEYFSETQRNKGNFPGRFSGRQFSNSRSEMNVSTLELGDSALYLCASSPQGTDTQYFGPGTRLTVL.

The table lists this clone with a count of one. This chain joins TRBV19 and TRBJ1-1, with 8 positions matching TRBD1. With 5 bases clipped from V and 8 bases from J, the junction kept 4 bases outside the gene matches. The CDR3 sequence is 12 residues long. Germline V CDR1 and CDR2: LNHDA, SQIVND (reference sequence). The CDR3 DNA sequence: TGTGCCAGTAGTCCTTGGGACAGGGAAGCTTTCTTT. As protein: CASSPWDREAFF.